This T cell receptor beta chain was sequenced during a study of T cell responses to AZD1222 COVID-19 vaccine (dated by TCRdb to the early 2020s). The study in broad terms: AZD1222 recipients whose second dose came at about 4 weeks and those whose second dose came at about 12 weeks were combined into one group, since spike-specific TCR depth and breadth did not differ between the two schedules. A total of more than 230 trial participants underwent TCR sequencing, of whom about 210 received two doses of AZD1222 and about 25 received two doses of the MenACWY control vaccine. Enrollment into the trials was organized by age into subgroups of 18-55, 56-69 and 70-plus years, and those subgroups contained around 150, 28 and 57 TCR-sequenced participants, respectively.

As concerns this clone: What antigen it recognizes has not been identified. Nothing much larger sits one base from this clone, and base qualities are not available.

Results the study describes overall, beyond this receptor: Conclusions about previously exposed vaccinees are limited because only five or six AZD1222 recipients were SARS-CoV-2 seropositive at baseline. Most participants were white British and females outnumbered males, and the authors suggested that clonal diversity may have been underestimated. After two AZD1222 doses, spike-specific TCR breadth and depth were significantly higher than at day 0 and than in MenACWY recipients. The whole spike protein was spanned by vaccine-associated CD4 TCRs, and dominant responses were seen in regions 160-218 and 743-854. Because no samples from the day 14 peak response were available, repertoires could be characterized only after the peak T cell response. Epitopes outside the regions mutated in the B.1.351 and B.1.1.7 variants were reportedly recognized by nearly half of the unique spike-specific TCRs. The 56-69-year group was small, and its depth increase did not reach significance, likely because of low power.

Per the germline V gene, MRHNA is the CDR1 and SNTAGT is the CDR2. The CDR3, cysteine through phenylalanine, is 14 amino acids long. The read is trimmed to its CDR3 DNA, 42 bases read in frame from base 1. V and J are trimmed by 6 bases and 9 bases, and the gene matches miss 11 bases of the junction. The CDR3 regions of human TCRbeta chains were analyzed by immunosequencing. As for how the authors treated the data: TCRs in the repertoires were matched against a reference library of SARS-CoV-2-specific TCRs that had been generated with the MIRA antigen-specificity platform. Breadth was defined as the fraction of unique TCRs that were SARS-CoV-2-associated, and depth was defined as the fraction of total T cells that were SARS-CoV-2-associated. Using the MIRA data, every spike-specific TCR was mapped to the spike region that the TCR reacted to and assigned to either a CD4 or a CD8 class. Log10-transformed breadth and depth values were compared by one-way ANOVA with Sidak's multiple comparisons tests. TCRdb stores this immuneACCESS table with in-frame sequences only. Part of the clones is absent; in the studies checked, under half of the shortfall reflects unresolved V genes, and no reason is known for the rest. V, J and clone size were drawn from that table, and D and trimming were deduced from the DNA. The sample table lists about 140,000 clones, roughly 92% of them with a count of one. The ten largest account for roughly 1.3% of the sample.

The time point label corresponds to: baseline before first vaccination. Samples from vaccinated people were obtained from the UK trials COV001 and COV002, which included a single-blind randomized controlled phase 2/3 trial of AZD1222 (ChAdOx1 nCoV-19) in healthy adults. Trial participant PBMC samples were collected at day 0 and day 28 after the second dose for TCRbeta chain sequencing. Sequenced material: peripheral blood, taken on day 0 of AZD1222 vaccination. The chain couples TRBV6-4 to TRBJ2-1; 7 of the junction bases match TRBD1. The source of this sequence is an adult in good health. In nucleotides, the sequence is TGTGCCAGCAGCGATTCTACAGGGGTTGCTGAGCAGTTCTTC. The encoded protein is CASSDSTGVAEQFF.